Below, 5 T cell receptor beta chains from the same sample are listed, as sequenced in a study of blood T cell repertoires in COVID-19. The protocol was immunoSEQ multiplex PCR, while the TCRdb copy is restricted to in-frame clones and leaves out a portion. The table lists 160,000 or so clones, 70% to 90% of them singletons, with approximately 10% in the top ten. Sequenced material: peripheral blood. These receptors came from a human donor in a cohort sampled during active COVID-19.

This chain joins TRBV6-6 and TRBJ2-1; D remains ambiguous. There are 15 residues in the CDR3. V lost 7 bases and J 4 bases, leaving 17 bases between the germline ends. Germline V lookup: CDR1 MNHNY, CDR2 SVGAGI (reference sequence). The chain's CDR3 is CASNNESRRYNEQFF. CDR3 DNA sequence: TGTGCCAGCAACAACGAGTCTAGGAGATACAATGAGCAGTTCTTC.

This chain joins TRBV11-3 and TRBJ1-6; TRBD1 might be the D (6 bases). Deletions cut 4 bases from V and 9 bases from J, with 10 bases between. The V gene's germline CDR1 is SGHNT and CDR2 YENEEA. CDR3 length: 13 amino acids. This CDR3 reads CASSSGQFSPLHF. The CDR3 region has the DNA TGTGCCAGCAGCTCAGGACAGTTTTCACCCCTCCACTTT.

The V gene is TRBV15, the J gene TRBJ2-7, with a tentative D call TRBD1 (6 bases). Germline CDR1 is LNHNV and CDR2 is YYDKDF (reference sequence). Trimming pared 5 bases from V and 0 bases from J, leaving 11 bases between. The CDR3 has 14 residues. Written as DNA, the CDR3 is TGTGCCACCAGCGTGGGGGCGGTCTCCTACGAGCAGTACTTC. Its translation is CATSVGAVSYEQYF.

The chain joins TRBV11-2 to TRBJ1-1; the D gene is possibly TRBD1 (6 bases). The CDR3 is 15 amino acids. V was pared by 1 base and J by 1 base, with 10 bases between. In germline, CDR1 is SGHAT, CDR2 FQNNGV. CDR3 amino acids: CASSLGGRSNTEAFF. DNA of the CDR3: TGTGCCAGCAGCTTAGGGGGGCGGTCGAACACTGAAGCTTTCTTT.

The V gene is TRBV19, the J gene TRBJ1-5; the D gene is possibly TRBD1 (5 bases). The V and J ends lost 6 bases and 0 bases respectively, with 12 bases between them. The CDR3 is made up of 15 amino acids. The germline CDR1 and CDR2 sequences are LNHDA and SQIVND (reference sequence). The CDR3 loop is CASRGGTNSNQPQHF. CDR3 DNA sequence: TGTGCCAGTAGAGGTGGGACTAATAGCAATCAGCCCCAGCATTTT. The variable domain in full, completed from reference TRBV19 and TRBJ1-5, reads DGGITQSPKYLFRKEGQNVTLSCEQNLNHDAMYWYRQDPGQGLRLIYYSQIVNDFQKGDIAEGYSVSREKKESFPLTVTSAQKNPTAFYLCASRGGTNSNQPQHFGDGTRLSIL.